The rows below give T cell receptor beta chains drawn from one sample of a study of cytomegalovirus exposure and HLA in healthy donors. Profiling relied on immunoSEQ multiplex PCR, and the TCRdb table lists in-frame clones only, not all of them. The data contain 93,000 or so clones, more than 75% of them singletons. Sequencing was done on a sample of PBMCs. These receptor sequences come from a woman between 18 and 29 years old in good health and CMV-seropositive. The CDR3 runs from the conserved cysteine through the conserved F or W. A D gene is named only where the DNA matches it firmly. Clone size appears in some rows only: once, few, many, or a class for an expanded clone.

abundance	d_gene	v_gene	j_gene	CDR3aa	CDR3nt
-	-	TRBV6-5	TRBJ1-3	CASSYSADSGNTIYF	TGTGCCAGCAGTTACTCGGCCGACTCTGGAAACACCATATATTTT
-	-	TRBV29-1	TRBJ2-1	CTVCRTVGNEQFF	TGCACCGTATGTCGGACAGTAGGCAATGAGCAGTTCTTC
-	-	TRBV15	TRBJ2-7	CATSRDPGLYEQYF	TGTGCCACCAGCAGGGACCCGGGACTCTACGAGCAGTACTTC
-	-	TRBV28	TRBJ1-1	CASSLSPRGQGEAFF	TGTGCCAGCAGTTTAAGCCCCCGGGGACAAGGTGAAGCTTTCTTT
-	-	TRBV5-8	TRBJ2-1	CASSLARVGYNEQFF	TGTGCCAGCAGCTTGGCCAGGGTGGGGTACAATGAGCAGTTCTTC
-	-	TRBV7-9	TRBJ1-1	CASSLSTGTEAFF	TGTGCCAGCAGCTTATCGACAGGCACTGAAGCTTTCTTT
once	TRBD2	TRBV5-1	TRBJ2-1	CASSLGASGGAEQFF	TGCGCCAGCAGCTTGGGTGCTAGCGGGGGGGCAGAGCAGTTCTTC
-	-	TRBV5-1	TRBJ1-4	CASSLGTNEKLFF	TGCGCCAGCAGCTTAGGGACAAATGAAAAACTGTTTTTT
-	TRBD2	TRBV7-3	TRBJ2-1	CASSPLAGAYNEQFF	TGTGCCAGCAGCCCCCTAGCGGGGGCCTACAATGAGCAGTTCTTC
-	TRBD2	TRBV5-1	TRBJ2-1	CASRLIAGGNNEQFF	TGCGCCAGCCGCCTTATAGCGGGGGGAAACAATGAGCAGTTCTTC
-	-	TRBV16	TRBJ1-5	CASSQSSWDTSSNQPQHF	TGTGCCAGCAGCCAATCGAGTTGGGACACCTCTAGCAATCAGCCCCAGCATTTT
-	TRBD1	TRBV19	TRBJ2-7	CASKQGAVYEQYF	TGTGCCAGTAAGCAGGGGGCGGTCTACGAGCAGTACTTC
-	TRBD2	TRBV5-1	TRBJ2-7	CASSTGTSDQFFYEQYF	TGCGCCAGCAGCACCGGGACTAGCGATCAATTTTTCTACGAGCAGTACTTC
-	-	TRBV18	TRBJ2-1	CASSPSVFDEQFF	TGTGCCAGCTCACCGTCTGTCTTCGATGAGCAGTTCTTC
-	TRBD1	TRBV19	TRBJ2-3	CASSTGGQELHSWSCWKYF	TGTGCCAGTAGTACCGGTGGACAGGAGCTACACTCCTGGAGCTGCTGGAAATATTTT
-	TRBD1	TRBV6-6	TRBJ1-4	CASRRQGGNEKLFF	TGTGCCAGCAGACGACAGGGGGGAAATGAAAAACTGTTTTTT
few	-	TRBV12-2	TRBJ2-5	CASRLAWTSETQYF	TGTGCAAGTCGCTTAGCATGGACATCCGAGACCCAGTACTTC
-	TRBD2	TRBV29-1	TRBJ2-7	CSVVGREKQYF	TGCAGCGTCGTTGGGAGGGAGAAGCAGTACTTC
-	-	TRBV9	TRBJ2-7	CASSSRGYAHEQYF	TGTGCCAGCAGCTCGCGGGGCTACGCTCACGAGCAGTACTTC
-	-	TRBV2	TRBJ1-1	CASGTRRTEAFF	TGTGCCAGCGGAACGCGCAGGACTGAAGCTTTCTTT
-	TRBD2	TRBV7-3	TRBJ2-5	CASSLWLSSGGEQETQYF	TGTGCCAGCAGCTTATGGTTGTCTAGCGGGGGTGAACAAGAGACCCAGTACTTC
-	-	TRBV18	TRBJ2-7	CASSPLAGGFNEQYF	TGTGCCAGCTCACCACTGGCAGGGGGGTTCAACGAGCAGTACTTC
-	TRBD1	TRBV5-1	TRBJ1-1	CASSTGQGEAFF	TGCGCCAGCAGCACCGGACAGGGTGAAGCTTTCTTT
-	TRBD1	TRBV2	TRBJ2-7	CASSEALQGAGEQYF	TGTGCCAGCAGTGAAGCGCTCCAGGGGGCGGGCGAGCAGTACTTC
-	TRBD2	TRBV11-2	TRBJ2-1	CASSGGTSEYNEQFF	TGTGCCAGCAGCGGCGGGACTAGCGAGTACAATGAGCAGTTCTTC
few	-	TRBV6-1	TRBJ1-3	CASSEDAGRSGNTIYF	TGTGCCAGCAGTGAAGATGCAGGGCGGTCCGGAAACACCATATATTTT
-	-	TRBV7-8	TRBJ1-4	CASSIRGRTTNEKLFF	TGTGCCAGCAGCATCAGGGGTCGTACAACTAATGAAAAACTGTTTTTT
-	TRBD2	TRBV19	TRBJ2-3	CASSLRTSGGRDTDTQYF	TGTGCCAGTAGCCTGCGGACTAGCGGGGGCCGTGACACAGATACGCAGTATTTT
-	TRBD1	TRBV28	TRBJ2-7	CASSPGTGPEQYF	TGTGCCAGCAGTCCCGGGACAGGTCCCGAGCAGTACTTC
-	TRBD2	TRBV10-2	TRBJ2-1	CASSDPGTSGRYNEQFF	TGCGCCAGCAGTGACCCAGGGACTAGCGGCCGCTACAATGAGCAGTTCTTC
once	-	TRBV27	TRBJ2-7	CASSLGQNYEQYF	TGTGCCAGCAGTTTAGGTCAGAACTACGAGCAGTACTTC
-	-	TRBV29-1	TRBJ1-1	CSVGHLNTEAFF	TGCAGCGTGGGACATTTGAACACTGAAGCTTTCTTT
-	-	TRBV6-4	TRBJ1-2	CASSVREGEDYGYTF	TGTGCCAGCAGTGTCAGGGAGGGGGAGGACTATGGCTACACCTTC